This TCR beta chain comes out of a study of blood T cell repertoires in COVID-19. Across the whole study: Acute-phase and convalescent COVID-19 samples originated in the United States, Italy and Spain. From T cells, B-cell-depleted T cells, or PBMCs came the material, which was cDNA or gDNA.

The CDR3 spans 15 residues. Germline values: CDR1 WSHSY, CDR2 SAAADI. V lost 3 bases, J lost 8 bases, and 16 bases lay in between. Under the authors' procedure: It was from reference gene primer amplification that nucleated cell counts were estimated. Assay: immunoSEQ multiplex PCR; the TCRdb copy retains only in-frame clones and omits some. V, J and clone size reflect that table, while D and trimming were determined from the DNA. This table has over 60,000 clones, roughly 90% appearing once. V is TRBV10-2 and J is TRBJ1-4; perhaps TRBD1 as D (6 bases). Sequencing input: peripheral blood. The source is a man aged 55 to 70 with acute or convalescent COVID-19. The CDR3: CASSDPRGSYEKLFF. The CDR3, as DNA: TGCGCCAGCAGTGATCCTAGGGGGTCATACGAAAAACTGTTTTTT.